The T cell receptor beta chain described here comes from a study of T cell responses to AZD1222 COVID-19 vaccine. Study-level results: Females made up more of the donors, who were largely white British, and clonal diversity may have come out too low.

Data came from immunoSEQ multiplex PCR; TCRdb stores just in-frame clones and leaves some out. The sample comprises 110,000 or so clones, around 83% of which are singletons, and 3% rests with the top ten. For this clone: The antigen remains unidentified.

Second-dose groups at about 4 or about 12 weeks were pooled. With 1 base removed from V and 6 bases from J, the gap between germline ends came to 13 bases. The CDR3 has 15 amino acids. The germline V gene encodes CDR1 MNHNS and CDR2 SASEGT. This TCR was sampled from an adult who received the AZD1222 COVID-19 vaccine. The V call is TRBV6-1, the J call TRBJ1-5; tentative D call: TRBD1 (5 bases). Specimen: peripheral blood, collected 28 days after the second AZD1222 dose. The CDR3 sequence is CASSEEGRTSQPQHF. The CDR3 DNA reads TGTGCCAGCAGTGAAGAGGGGCGGACGAGTCAGCCCCAGCATTTT.